A selection of T cell receptor beta chains follows, all from one sample in a study of somatic mutations in cytotoxic T cells in rheumatoid arthritis. Clones were sequenced by immunoSEQ multiplex PCR, and TCRdb holds only the in-frame ones, with some missing. The table shows about 27,000 clones, with roughly 74% occurring only once. The sequencing sample was made of CD8+ T cells sorted from blood. The receptors were sampled from a woman aged 18-29 years in good health. The CDR3 runs from the conserved cysteine through the conserved F or W. Each record gives: V gene, D gene, CDR3 protein. A D gene is named only where the DNA matches it firmly.

V: TRBV7-9; D: TRBD1; CDR3: CASSLGGQGSSYNEQFF
V: TRBV29-1; D: -; CDR3: CSAEGAAGANVLTF
V: TRBV14; D: -; CDR3: CASSDTGAGYSYNEQFF
V: TRBV7-9; D: -; CDR3: CASSLGVGSNYGYTF
V: TRBV4-1; D: -; CDR3: CASSPPGIEQFF
V: TRBV27; D: -; CDR3: CASSLSMTSSSYEQYF
V: TRBV11-3; D: -; CDR3: CASSLAGSPTDTQYF
V: TRBV11-2; D: -; CDR3: CASSLASGFYNEQFF
V: TRBV29-1; D: -; CDR3: CSVSMNNEQFF
V: TRBV5-5; D: TRBD1; CDR3: CASSSGTDANYGYTF
V: TRBV4-1; D: -; CDR3: CASSHPGSTEAFF
V: TRBV9; D: TRBD2; CDR3: CASASGDFDTQYF
V: TRBV4-2; D: TRBD2; CDR3: CASSHLTSGGANEQFF
V: TRBV28; D: -; CDR3: CASSLAGGTDTQYF
V: TRBV19; D: -; CDR3: CASSTSWGEGYNQPQHF
V: TRBV2; D: -; CDR3: CASSGALETSTDTQYF
V: TRBV30; D: -; CDR3: CAWKQEGWEKLFF
V: TRBV28; D: -; CDR3: CASRGGGANYGYTF
V: TRBV27; D: -; CDR3: CASRVGGLNTEAFF
V: TRBV27; D: -; CDR3: CASRNGLGGNEQFF
V: TRBV18; D: -; CDR3: CASSPILETYEQYF
V: TRBV28; D: -; CDR3: CASSFFGGVSTEAFF
V: TRBV11-2; D: -; CDR3: CASSLVYGSSSTDTQYF
V: TRBV7-3; D: TRBD2; CDR3: CASSSGTSSLTDTQYF
V: TRBV10-2; D: -; CDR3: CASSESSRGGYEQYF
V: TRBV15; D: -; CDR3: CATSSQDQPQHF
V: TRBV2; D: TRBD1; CDR3: CASRGGDRGAYEQYF
V: TRBV6-1; D: -; CDR3: CASSEFGGFGTEAFF
V: TRBV19; D: -; CDR3: CASRYGAGVEQFF
V: TRBV4-1; D: -; CDR3: CASSPRGFTEAFF
V: TRBV7-9; D: TRBD1; CDR3: CASSLSGTGPSGNTIYF
V: TRBV5-8; D: TRBD1; CDR3: CASSLGQGGYYEQYF
V: TRBV6-6; D: -; CDR3: CASRYTDTQYF
V: TRBV5-1; D: -; CDR3: CASSRLEGATGELFF
V: TRBV7-3; D: TRBD2; CDR3: CASSSPTSGGAKDTQYF
V: TRBV27; D: -; CDR3: CASSSLGRSQETQYF
V: TRBV19; D: -; CDR3: CASSIVGARYSNQPQHF
V: TRBV28; D: -; CDR3: CAIRLGQNSPLHF
V: TRBV2; D: TRBD1; CDR3: CAREGTGYEQYF
V: TRBV14; D: -; CDR3: CASSHAYTEAFF
V: TRBV29-1; D: TRBD1; CDR3: CSVGQGEVEQFF
V: TRBV29-1; D: -; CDR3: CSVETPGTLNTEAFF
V: TRBV7-9; D: -; CDR3: CASSLGGLKETQYF
V: TRBV6-1; D: -; CDR3: CASRQAPITNTEAFF
V: TRBV7-8; D: TRBD1; CDR3: CASSLRGTGEYNSPLHF
V: TRBV5-4; D: -; CDR3: CASSLAGYDQPQHF
V: TRBV21-1; D: -; CDR3: CASSKALGETQYF
V: TRBV27; D: -; CDR3: CASSSETPLTYNEQFF
V: TRBV16; D: -; CDR3: CASSRAGGPNQPQHF
V: TRBV5-1; D: -; CDR3: CASSLGAREKNYGYTF